Listed below are T cell receptor beta chains from one sample, sequenced in a study of monozygotic twins with cystic fibrosis. The method was immunoSEQ multiplex PCR; TCRdb's version includes in-frame clones alone and lacks a portion of them. Of about 36,000 clones in the sample, 75% to 95% were seen once. Sequenced material: blood. Receptors were obtained from a boy between 2 and 10 years old with cystic fibrosis. Both conserved end residues are part of each CDR3. D genes are given only for firm matches. Clone sizes are given selectively: once, few, many, or a class where the clone is expanded.

NA,TRBD1,TRBV11-2,TRBJ1-2,CASSLEPGQLGGGYTF,TGTGCCAGCAGCTTAGAACCGGGACAGCTAGGAGGAGGCTACACCTTC
NA,NA,TRBV7-6,TRBJ2-5,CASSLGTTQETQYF,TGTGCCAGCAGCTTAGGGACAACCCAAGAGACCCAGTACTTC
NA,NA,TRBV7-9,TRBJ1-1,CASSLVVSRGMNTEAFF,TGTGCCAGCAGCTTAGTGGTCAGTCGGGGCATGAACACTGAAGCTTTCTTT
NA,NA,TRBV7-8,TRBJ1-2,CASSSRGGVRDGYTF,TGTGCCAGCAGCTCACGGGGTGGGGTGAGGGATGGCTACACCTTC
NA,NA,TRBV6-6,TRBJ1-3,CASSYAGGNTIYF,TGTGCCAGCAGTTACGCGGGGGGAAACACCATATATTTT
NA,NA,TRBV6-5,TRBJ1-2,CASSDPGPNGYTF,TGTGCCAGCAGTGATCCGGGGCCAAATGGCTACACCTTC
NA,NA,TRBV27,TRBJ2-6,CASSSHGQSRSGANVLTF,TGTGCCAGCAGTTCCCACGGACAGTCCCGGTCTGGGGCCAACGTCCTGACTTTC
NA,NA,TRBV9,TRBJ1-1,CASSVDATADRNEAFF,TGTGCCAGCAGCGTAGATGCGACAGCTGATCGAAATGAAGCTTTCTTT
NA,NA,TRBV7-8,TRBJ1-2,CASSPLLSNYGYTF,TGTGCCAGCAGCCCCCTCTTATCCAACTATGGCTACACCTTC
once,TRBD2,TRBV5-1,TRBJ2-1,CASSPGLAGGNEQFF,TGCGCCAGCAGCCCTGGACTAGCGGGGGGGAATGAGCAGTTCTTC
NA,NA,TRBV6-6,TRBJ1-1,CASSSQMNTEAFF,TGTGCCAGCAGTTCCCAGATGAACACTGAAGCTTTCTTT
NA,TRBD1,TRBV18,TRBJ2-7,CASSPVQPGQGFHEQYF,TGTGCCAGCTCACCGGTGCAGCCGGGACAGGGGTTCCACGAGCAGTACTTC
NA,NA,TRBV7-2,TRBJ2-5,CASSLAGGQETQYF,TGTGCCAGCAGCTTAGCTGGGGGACAAGAGACCCAGTACTTC
NA,TRBD1,TRBV4-2,TRBJ2-1,CASSQDGRGGRREQFF,TGTGCCAGCAGCCAAGATGGAAGAGGGGGCCGACGTGAGCAGTTCTTC
NA,NA,TRBV4-1,TRBJ1-2,CASSPTRGLEEGYTF,TGCGCCAGCAGCCCAACCCGGGGCCTGGAAGAAGGCTACACCTTC
NA,NA,TRBV9,TRBJ2-2,CASSVGQTTNTGELFF,TGTGCCAGCAGCGTCGGACAGACCACGAACACCGGGGAGCTGTTTTTT
NA,NA,TRBV27,TRBJ1-2,CASSFDLRYGYTF,TGTGCCAGCAGTTTTGACCTCCGCTATGGCTACACCTTC
NA,NA,TRBV10-3,TRBJ2-3,CAIGVRGDPTDTQYF,TGTGCCATCGGCGTCAGGGGGGACCCCACAGATACGCAGTATTTT
NA,TRBD2,TRBV7-6,TRBJ2-1,CASSPSPPLAGGYNEQFF,TGTGCCAGCAGCCCCTCTCCCCCTCTAGCGGGGGGCTACAATGAGCAGTTCTTC
NA,NA,TRBV19,TRBJ1-2,CASSSRDTYGYTF,TGTGCCAGTAGTAGCCGGGACACCTATGGCTACACCTTC
NA,NA,TRBV13,TRBJ1-2,CASSREGGYYGYTF,TGTGCCAGCAGCCGTGAAGGTGGTTACTATGGCTACACCTTC
NA,TRBD1,TRBV5-1,TRBJ2-7,CASSQTTGANYEQYF,TGCGCCAGCAGCCAAACGACAGGGGCGAACTACGAGCAGTACTTC
NA,NA,TRBV6-5,TRBJ1-2,CASSYSGGNQNGYTF,TGTGCCAGCAGTTACAGCGGAGGGAACCAAAATGGCTACACCTTC
once,NA,TRBV6-5,TRBJ1-2,CASSRDTNYGYTF,TGTGCCAGCAGTCGGGACACGAACTATGGCTACACCTTC
NA,TRBD2,TRBV7-2,TRBJ2-5,CASSFSGGGKTQYF,TGTGCCAGCAGCTTCAGTGGCGGGGGGAAGACCCAGTACTTC
NA,NA,TRBV5-5,TRBJ2-1,CASSETDSSYNEQFF,TGTGCCAGCAGCGAGACTGATAGCTCCTACAATGAGCAGTTCTTC
NA,NA,TRBV2,TRBJ1-1,CASSPRVGNTEAFF,TGTGCCAGCAGTCCAAGAGTGGGGAACACTGAAGCTTTCTTT
NA,TRBD2,TRBV10-2,TRBJ2-7,CASSEPPLAAYEQYF,TGCGCCAGCAGCGAACCTCCACTAGCGGCATACGAGCAGTACTTC
NA,NA,TRBV4-3,TRBJ1-1,CASSPWTEMNTEAFF,TGCGCCAGCAGCCCCTGGACCGAAATGAACACTGAAGCTTTCTTT
NA,NA,TRBV6-5,TRBJ1-2,CASDTGINGYTF,TGTGCCAGTGACACAGGGATCAATGGCTACACCTTC
NA,TRBD1,TRBV15,TRBJ1-2,CATSPGGTGANYGYTF,TGTGCCACCAGCCCCGGAGGGACAGGGGCTAACTATGGCTACACCTTC
NA,TRBD1,TRBV4-3,TRBJ1-1,CASSPRDRATEAFF,TGCGCCAGCAGCCCCCGGGACAGAGCGACTGAAGCTTTCTTT
NA,NA,TRBV7-2,TRBJ1-3,CASSQNFAGNTIYF,TGTGCCAGCAGCCAAAATTTTGCCGGAAACACCATATATTTT
NA,NA,TRBV19,TRBJ1-5,CASSTGPVGNQPQHF,TGTGCCAGTAGCACAGGCCCGGTTGGCAATCAGCCCCAGCATTTT
few,NA,TRBV27,TRBJ2-5,CASSQETQYF,TGTGCCAGCAGTCAAGAGACCCAGTACTTC
NA,NA,TRBV27,TRBJ2-7,CASSPFENPYEQYF,TGTGCCAGCAGTCCCTTTGAGAACCCCTACGAGCAGTACTTC
NA,TRBD1,TRBV12-5,TRBJ1-5,CASGRQGAEVDSNQPQHF,TGTGCTAGTGGGAGACAGGGGGCGGAGGTTGATAGCAATCAGCCCCAGCATTTT
NA,TRBD2,TRBV27,TRBJ2-2,CASSLSPSGGAAGELFF,TGTGCCAGCAGTTTATCCCCTAGCGGGGGGGCGGCCGGGGAGCTGTTTTTT
NA,NA,TRBV6-1,TRBJ1-5,CASSVHVDDQPQHF,TGTGCCAGCAGTGTTCATGTGGATGATCAGCCCCAGCATTTT
NA,NA,TRBV7-9,TRBJ2-6,CASSFTFNVSGANVLTF,TGTGCCAGCAGCTTTACATTTAATGTCTCTGGGGCCAACGTCCTGACTTTC
NA,NA,TRBV18,TRBJ2-5,CASSSPGVQETQYF,TGTGCCAGCTCTTCTCCAGGGGTCCAAGAGACCCAGTACTTC
NA,NA,TRBV7-9,TRBJ2-7,CASSPSLEAGVWREQYF,TGTGCCAGCAGCCCTTCTTTGGAGGCGGGCGTCTGGCGCGAGCAGTACTTC
NA,TRBD1,TRBV9,TRBJ2-7,CASSVRDRAWGYEQYF,TGTGCCAGCAGCGTCCGGGACAGGGCTTGGGGATACGAGCAGTACTTC
NA,NA,TRBV4-2,TRBJ2-3,CASSQDMGDTQYF,TGTGCCAGCAGCCAAGATATGGGAGATACGCAGTATTTT
NA,NA,TRBV7-2,TRBJ2-5,CASRLVVSDQETQYF,TGTGCCAGCAGATTAGTGGTGTCGGACCAAGAGACCCAGTACTTC
NA,NA,TRBV4-3,TRBJ1-3,CASSQASFESGNTIYF,TGCGCCAGCAGCCAAGCTAGCTTCGAGTCTGGAAACACCATATATTTT
NA,NA,TRBV5-6,TRBJ1-5,CASSRRTGGSPSNQPQHF,TGTGCCAGCAGCCGGAGGACGGGGGGTTCTCCCAGCAATCAGCCCCAGCATTTT